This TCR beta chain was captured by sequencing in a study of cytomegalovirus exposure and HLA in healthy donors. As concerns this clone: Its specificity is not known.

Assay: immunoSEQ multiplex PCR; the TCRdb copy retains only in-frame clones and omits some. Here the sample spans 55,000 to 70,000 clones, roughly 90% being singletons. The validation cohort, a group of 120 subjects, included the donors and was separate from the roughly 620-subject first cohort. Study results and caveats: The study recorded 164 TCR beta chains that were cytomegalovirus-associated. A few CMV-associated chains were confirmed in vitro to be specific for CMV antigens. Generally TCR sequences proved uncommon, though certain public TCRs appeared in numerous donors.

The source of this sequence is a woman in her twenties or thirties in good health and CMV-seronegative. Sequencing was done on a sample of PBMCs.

DNA of the CDR3: TGCAGCGTTGCCGGGATTTCCAACAATGAGCAGTTCTTC. Translation gives CSVAGISNNEQFF. V is TRBV29-1 and J is TRBJ2-1; possible D gene TRBD2, 5 bases. V shed 4 bases and J shed 5 bases, with 12 bases lying between them. From germline, CDR1 is SQVTM and CDR2 ANQGSEA. CDR3 length: 13 amino acids.